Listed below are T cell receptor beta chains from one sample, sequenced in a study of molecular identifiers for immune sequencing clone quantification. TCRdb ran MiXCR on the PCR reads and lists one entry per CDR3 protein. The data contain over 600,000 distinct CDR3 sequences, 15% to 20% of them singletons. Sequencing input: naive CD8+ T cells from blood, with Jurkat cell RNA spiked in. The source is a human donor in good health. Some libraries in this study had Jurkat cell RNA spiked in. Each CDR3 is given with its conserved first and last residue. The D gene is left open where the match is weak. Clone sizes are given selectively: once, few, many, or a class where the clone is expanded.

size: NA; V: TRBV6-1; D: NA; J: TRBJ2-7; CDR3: CASSEDIIYEQYF; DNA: TGTGCCAGCAGTGAAGATATTATCTACGAGCAGTACTTC
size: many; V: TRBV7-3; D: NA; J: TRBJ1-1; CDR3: CASSETGRTEAFF; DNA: TGTGCCAGCAGCGAAACAGGTAGGACTGAAGCTTTCTTT
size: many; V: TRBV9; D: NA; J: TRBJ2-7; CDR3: CASSVAAQSEQYF; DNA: TGTGCCAGCAGCGTAGCGGCCCAGTCGGAGCAGTACTTC
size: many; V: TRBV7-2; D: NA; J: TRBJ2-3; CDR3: CASSLVGGTYTDTQYF; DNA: TGTGCCAGCAGCTTAGTCGGCGGGACCTACACAGATACGCAGTATTTT
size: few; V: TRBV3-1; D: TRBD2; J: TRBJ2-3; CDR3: CASSQDPLAGGRTDTQYF; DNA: TGTGCCAGCAGCCAAGATCCTCTAGCGGGAGGCCGCACAGATACGCAGTATTTT
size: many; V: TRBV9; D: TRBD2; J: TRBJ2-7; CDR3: CASSQGLAGGEQYF; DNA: TGTGCCAGCAGCCAGGGACTAGCGGGGGGCGAGCAGTACTTC
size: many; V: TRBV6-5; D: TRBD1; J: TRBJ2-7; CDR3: CASSLSVGQGSYEQYF; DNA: TGTGCCAGCAGTCTCTCCGTGGGACAGGGATCCTACGAGCAGTACTTC
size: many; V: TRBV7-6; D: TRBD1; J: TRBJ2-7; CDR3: CASSQRTGGLLYEQYF; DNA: TGTGCCAGCAGCCAAAGAACAGGGGGCTTGCTGTACGAGCAGTACTTC
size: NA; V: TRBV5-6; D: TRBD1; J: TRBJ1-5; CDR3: CASTNSYGTGLNQPQHF; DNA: TGTGCCAGCACCAACTCTTACGGGACAGGGCTGAATCAGCCCCAGCATTTT
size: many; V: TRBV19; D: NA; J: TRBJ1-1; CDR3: CASSISVNTEAFF; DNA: TGTGCCAGTAGTATTTCCGTGAACACTGAAGCTTTCTTT
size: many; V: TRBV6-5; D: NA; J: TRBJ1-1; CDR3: CASSYGLGITEAFF; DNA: TGTGCCAGCAGTTATGGTCTGGGGATCACTGAAGCTTTCTTT
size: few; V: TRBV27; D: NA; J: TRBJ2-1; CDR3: CASSFSTGRSYNEQFF; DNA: TGTGCCAGCAGTTTCTCGACAGGCCGCTCCTACAATGAGCAGTTCTTC
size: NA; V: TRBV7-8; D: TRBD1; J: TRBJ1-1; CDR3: CASSSLGRGLGITEAFF; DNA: TGTGCCAGCAGCTCCTTGGGGAGGGGGCTTGGGATCACTGAAGCTTTCTTT
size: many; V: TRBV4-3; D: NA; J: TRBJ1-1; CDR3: CASSQDRGALVAEAFF; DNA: TGCGCCAGCAGCCAAGATCGAGGGGCCCTGGTTGCTGAAGCTTTCTTT
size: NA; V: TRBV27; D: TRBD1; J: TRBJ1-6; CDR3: CASNSKQGAWNSPLHF; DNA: TGTGCCAGCAATTCGAAACAGGGGGCGTGGAATTCACCCCTCCACTTT
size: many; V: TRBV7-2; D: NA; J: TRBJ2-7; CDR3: CASSQWDTSYEQYF; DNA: TGTGCCAGCAGCCAGTGGGACACGAGCTACGAGCAGTACTTC
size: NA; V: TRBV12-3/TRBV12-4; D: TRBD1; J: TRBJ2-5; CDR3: CASSFTIDRGLQETQYF; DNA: TGTGCCAGCAGTTTCACCATCGACAGGGGGCTCCAAGAGACCCAGTACTTC
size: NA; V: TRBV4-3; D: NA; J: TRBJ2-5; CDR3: CASSHWAGGETQYF; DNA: TGCGCCAGCAGCCATTGGGCAGGTGGCGAGACCCAGTACTTC
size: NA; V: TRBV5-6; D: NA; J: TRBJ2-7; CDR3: CASSSSRDEQHF; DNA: TGTGCCAGCAGCTCGTCCCGTGACGAGCAGCACTTC
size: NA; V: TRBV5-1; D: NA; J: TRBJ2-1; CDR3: CASSWRQSDSYNEQFF; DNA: TGCGCCAGCAGCTGGAGACAGTCCGACTCCTACAATGAGCAGTTCTTC
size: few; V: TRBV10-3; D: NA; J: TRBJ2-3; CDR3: CAISITDTFTDTQYF; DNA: TGTGCCATCAGTATTACTGACACCTTCACAGATACGCAGTATTTT
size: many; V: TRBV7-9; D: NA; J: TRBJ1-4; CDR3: CASSSTLVTGHATNEKLFF; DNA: TGTGCCAGCAGCTCAACATTGGTTACAGGCCATGCAACTAATGAAAAACTGTTTTTT
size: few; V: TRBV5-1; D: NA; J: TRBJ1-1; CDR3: CASSWTPQEGTEAFF; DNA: TGCGCCAGCAGCTGGACTCCACAAGAGGGCACTGAAGCTTTCTTT
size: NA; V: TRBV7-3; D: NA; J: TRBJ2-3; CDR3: CASSPFQSTDTQYF; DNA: TGTGCCAGCAGCCCCTTCCAGAGCACAGATACGCAGTATTTT
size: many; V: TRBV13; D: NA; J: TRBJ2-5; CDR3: CASSSNQDSLSETQYF; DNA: TGTGCCAGCAGCTCGAACCAGGACAGCCTTTCAGAGACCCAGTACTTC
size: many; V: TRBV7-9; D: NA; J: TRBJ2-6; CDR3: CASSPRIGSSGANVLTF; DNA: TGTGCCAGCAGCCCCCGTATAGGGAGCTCTGGGGCCAACGTCCTGACTTTC
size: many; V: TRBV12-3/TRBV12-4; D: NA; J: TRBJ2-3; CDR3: CASTSGQLTDTQYF; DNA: TGTGCCAGCACCTCGGGACAACTCACAGATACGCAGTATTTT
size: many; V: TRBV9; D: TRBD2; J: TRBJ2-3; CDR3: CASSGIAGGDTQYF; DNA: TGTGCCAGCAGCGGAATAGCGGGTGGAGATACGCAGTATTTT
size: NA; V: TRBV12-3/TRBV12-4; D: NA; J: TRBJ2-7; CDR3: CASSSGGSDEQYF; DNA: TGTGCCAGCAGTTCAGGAGGGTCCGACGAGCAGTACTTC
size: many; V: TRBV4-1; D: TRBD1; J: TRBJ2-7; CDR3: CASSQRTGGSYEQYF; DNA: TGCGCCAGCAGCCAGCGGACAGGGGGCAGCTACGAGCAGTACTTC
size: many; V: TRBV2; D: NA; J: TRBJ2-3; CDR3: CASSPSSKRTGEERDTQYF; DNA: TGTGCCAGCAGTCCATCTTCAAAGCGCACAGGGGAGGAGAGAGATACGCAGTATTTT
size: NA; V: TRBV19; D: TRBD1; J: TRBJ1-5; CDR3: CASTLTGQGRNQPQHF; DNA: TGTGCCAGTACCCTAACCGGACAGGGAAGAAATCAGCCCCAGCATTTT
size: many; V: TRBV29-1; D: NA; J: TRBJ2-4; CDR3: CSVDGVLGNIQYF; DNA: TGCAGCGTGGACGGAGTTTTGGGAAACATTCAGTACTTC
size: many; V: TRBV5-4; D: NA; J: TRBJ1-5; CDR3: CASSLYGDYQPQHF; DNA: TGTGCCAGCAGCTTGTATGGGGACTACCAGCCCCAGCATTTT
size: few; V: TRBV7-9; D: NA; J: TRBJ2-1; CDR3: CASSLVGDIYNEQFF; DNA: TGTGCCAGCAGCTTAGTCGGAGATATCTACAATGAGCAGTTCTTC
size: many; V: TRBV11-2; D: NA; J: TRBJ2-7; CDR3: CASSPLLAEQYF; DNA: TGTGCCAGCAGCCCGTTGCTTGCCGAGCAGTACTTC
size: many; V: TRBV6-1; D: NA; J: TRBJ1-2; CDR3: CATQYGYTF; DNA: TGTGCCACTCAGTATGGCTACACCTTC
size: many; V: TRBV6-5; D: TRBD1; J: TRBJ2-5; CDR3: CASSKEQGQQETQYF; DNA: TGTGCCAGCAGTAAAGAACAGGGGCAGCAAGAGACCCAGTACTTC
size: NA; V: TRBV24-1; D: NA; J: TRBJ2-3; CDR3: CATSDFTLDTQYF; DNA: TGTGCCACCAGTGATTTTACCTTGGATACGCAGTATTTT
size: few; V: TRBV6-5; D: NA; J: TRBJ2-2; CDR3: CASSYVASRNTGELFF; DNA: TGTGCCAGCAGTTACGTGGCTAGCCGGAACACCGGGGAGCTGTTTTTT
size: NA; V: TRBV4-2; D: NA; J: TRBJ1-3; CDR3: CASNQNHYSGNTIYF; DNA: TGTGCCAGCAACCAAAATCATTACTCTGGAAACACCATATATTTT
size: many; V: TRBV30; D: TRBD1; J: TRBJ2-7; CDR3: CAWSLQGYEQYF; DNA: TGTGCCTGGAGTCTACAGGGGTACGAGCAGTACTTC
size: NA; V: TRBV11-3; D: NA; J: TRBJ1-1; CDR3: CASSLEPTGMNTEAFF; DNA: TGTGCCAGCAGCTTAGAACCGACAGGCATGAACACTGAAGCTTTCTTT
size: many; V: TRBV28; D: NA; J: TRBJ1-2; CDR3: CASTGQRNYGYTF; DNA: TGTGCCAGCACCGGACAGCGTAACTATGGCTACACCTTC
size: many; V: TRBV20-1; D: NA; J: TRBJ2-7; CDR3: CSAGVRTPYEQYF; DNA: TGCAGTGCTGGCGTCCGGACGCCCTACGAGCAGTACTTC
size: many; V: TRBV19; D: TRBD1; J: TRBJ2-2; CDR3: CASRIHRGGNTGELFF; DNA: TGTGCCAGTAGAATTCACAGGGGTGGTAACACCGGGGAGCTGTTTTTT
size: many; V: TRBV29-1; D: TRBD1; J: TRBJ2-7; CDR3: CSVEGQGPYEQYF; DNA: TGCAGCGTTGAAGGACAGGGGCCCTACGAGCAGTACTTC
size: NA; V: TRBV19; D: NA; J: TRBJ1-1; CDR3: CASSIVAGLTGTEAFF; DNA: TGTGCCAGTAGTATAGTTGCAGGTCTGACCGGCACTGAAGCTTTCTTT
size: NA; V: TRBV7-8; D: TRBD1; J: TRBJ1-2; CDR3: CASSSGQATNYGYTF; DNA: TGTGCCAGCAGCTCTGGACAGGCTACTAACTATGGCTACACCTTC
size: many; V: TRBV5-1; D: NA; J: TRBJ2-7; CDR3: CASSLMRSDEQYF; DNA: TGCGCCAGCAGCTTGATGCGTTCCGACGAGCAGTACTTC
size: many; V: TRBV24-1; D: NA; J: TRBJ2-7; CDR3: CATSPGAGSYEQYF; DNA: TGTGCCACCAGCCCGGGGGCGGGCTCCTACGAGCAGTACTTC
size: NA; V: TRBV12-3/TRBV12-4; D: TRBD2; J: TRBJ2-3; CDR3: CASSFRGLGLADITDTQYF; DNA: TGTGCCAGCAGTTTTAGGGGTCTCGGACTAGCGGATATCACAGATACGCAGTATTTT
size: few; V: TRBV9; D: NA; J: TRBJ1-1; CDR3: CASSQHGGPNTEAFF; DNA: TGTGCCAGCAGTCAACATGGAGGACCGAACACTGAAGCTTTCTTT
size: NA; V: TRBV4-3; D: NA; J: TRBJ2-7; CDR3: CASRQDIGFGYEQYF; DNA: TGCGCCAGCAGGCAAGATATTGGGTTTGGCTACGAGCAGTACTTC
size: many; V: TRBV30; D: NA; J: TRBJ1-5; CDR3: CAWRGQSNQPQHF; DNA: TGTGCCTGGAGAGGACAGTCCAATCAGCCCCAGCATTTT
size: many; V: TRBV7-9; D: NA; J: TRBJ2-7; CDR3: CASSSYDPPGEQYF; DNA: TGTGCCAGCAGCTCCTATGACCCGCCGGGGGAGCAGTACTTC
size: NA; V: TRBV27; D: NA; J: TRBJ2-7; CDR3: CASKGLSYEQYF; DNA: TGTGCCAGCAAGGGACTTTCCTACGAGCAGTACTTC